The 12 T cell receptor beta chains listed next were all sequenced from one sample in a study of Ad26.COV2.S vaccination and SARS-CoV-2 variants. Libraries were prepared by immunoSEQ multiplex PCR; TCRdb keeps only in-frame clonotypes and omits some of them. The repertoire holds around 450,000 clones, with about 90% as singletons. Treatment here: about 20 received Ad26.COV2.S at low or high dose, single or two shots; about 5 received placebo; per-sample allocation not given. The investigators took samples on day 63 after the first vaccine or placebo injection. Sequenced here: peripheral blood, sampled in a trial of Ad26.COV2.S vaccine versus placebo. These receptors were collected from a person between 18 and 59 years old who received the Ad26.COV2.S COVID-19 vaccine or a placebo.

The rearrangement uses TRBV6-6 and TRBJ1-4; 9 bases are a match to TRBD1. Losses at the gene ends were 5 bases for V and 8 bases for J; bases not matched to a gene: 9. The CDR3 length is 15 residues. Germline V gene sequence: CDR1 MNHNY, CDR2 SVGAGI (reference sequence). CDR3 sequence reads: CASSGLTGGSEKLFF. Written as DNA, the CDR3 is TGTGCCAGCAGTGGCCTGACAGGGGGAAGCGAAAAACTGTTTTTT.

In DNA, the CDR3 is TGTGCCAGCACTACGGACAGGGGTGGGGATAGCAATCAGCCCCAGCATTTT. Protein sequence: CASTTDRGGDSNQPQHF. The rearrangement uses TRBV21-1 and TRBJ1-5; no DNA check was done on the table's D call, TRBD1. TRBV21-1 is listed as a pseudogene. The CDR3 consists of 17 residues.

This clone was picked up one time. This chain joins TRBV28 and TRBJ1-6; TRBD1 matches at 11 bases. The germline V gene has CDR1 MDHEN and CDR2 SYDVKM. The CDR3 consists of 16 residues. V lost 8 bases and J lost 9; bases outside the gene matches: 12. In DNA form, the CDR3 reads TGTGCCAGCGGGCAACTCTCCGGGACAGGGGGTTCACCCCTCCACTTT. Translation: CASGQLSGTGGSPLHF.

This chain joins TRBV4-3 and TRBJ2-1, with 14 bases lining up with TRBD2. The J segment lost 6 bases and the V segment lost 1 base, leaving 14 bases of the junction unmatched. Germline-derived CDR1 and CDR2 are LGHNA and YSLEER. This CDR3 spans 20 amino acids. CDR3 sequence (DNA): TGCGCCAGCAGCCAAGGTCCCGGGACTAGCGGGAGCGTGGGGATCAATGAGCAGTTCTTC. It encodes CASSQGPGTSGSVGINEQFF.

This clone was seen only once. The genes are TRBV7-2 and TRBJ2-7; D may be TRBD1 (6 bases). The germline V gene encodes CDR1 SGHTA and CDR2 FQGNSA. Trimming removed 3 bases from V and 4 bases from J, with 10 bases in between. This CDR3 is 13 amino acids long. DNA for the CDR3: TGTGCCAGCAGCTTCCGGGACAAGTACGAGCAGTACTTC. It specifies CASSFRDKYEQYF.

The chain has TRBV9 and TRBJ1-3; D gene ambiguous. This CDR3 has 15 residues. The V end lost 0 bases, the J end lost 4 bases, and 11 bases lay between the germline ends. CDR1 is SGDLS, CDR2 YYNGEE, per germline. The CDR3 region has the DNA TGTGCCAGCAGCGTAGATCGGACCATAGGAAACACCATATATTTT. Amino acid sequence: CASSVDRTIGNTIYF.

The chain is built from TRBV6-6 and TRBJ1-2; no clear D gene. There are 15 residues in the CDR3. Germline-derived CDR1 and CDR2 are MNHNY and SVGAGI (reference sequence). The V gene lost 0 bases and the J gene lost 0 bases, with 8 bases spanning the gap. The CDR3 region has the DNA TGTGCCAGCAGTTACTCGAGTGACACTAACTATGGCTACACCTTC. Encoded protein: CASSYSSDTNYGYTF.

V usage is TRBV28 and J usage is TRBJ2-5, with 8 bases aligning to TRBD2. V lost 4 bases to trimming and J lost 1 base; unmatched junction nucleotides: 2. The CDR3 consists of 14 residues. The germline CDR1 and CDR2 sequences are MDHEN and SYDVKM. The CDR3 spells CASSSLAGQETQYF. The CDR3 DNA reads TGTGCCAGCAGTTCCCTAGCGGGCCAAGAGACCCAGTACTTC.

The CDR3 loop is CAWSTLGFSFSEQFF. The CDR3 DNA reads as TGTGCCTGGAGCACCCTAGGTTTCAGTTTCAGTGAGCAGTTCTTC. The rearrangement links TRBV30 to TRBJ2-1; no definite D call. With 3 bases removed from V and 9 bases from J, the gap between germline ends came to 21 bases. CDR1 is GTSNPN and CDR2 is SVGIG in the germline V gene (reference sequence). CDR3 length equals 15 residues.

The chain employs TRBV6-5 and TRBJ2-5, with TRBD1 as a possible D gene (7 bases). V was trimmed by 4 bases and J by 7 bases, leaving 19 bases between them. CDR1 and CDR2 (germline): MNHEY, SVGAGI. The CDR3 runs 15 residues. This chain's CDR3 is CASSSNRQGGGTQYF. Written as DNA, the CDR3 is TGTGCCAGCAGTTCCAACCGACAGGGAGGTGGGACCCAGTACTTC.

A few counts support this clone. This chain uses TRBV4-2 with TRBJ2-7, with 10 nucleotides matching TRBD1. The germline gives CDR1 LGHNA, CDR2 YNFKEQ. The CDR3 has 17 amino acids. After removal of 3 bases from V and 4 bases from J, the junction contained 12 bases not matched to a gene. This chain's CDR3 is CASSQNSRDRGAYEQYF. The CDR3 DNA is TGTGCCAGCAGCCAGAATTCCCGGGACAGGGGAGCGTACGAGCAGTACTTC.

The chain links TRBV19 to TRBJ2-5; D is unclear. Between the trimmed V and J ends, which lost 4 bases and 5 bases, there was a span of 14 bases. Germline CDR1 LNHDA, CDR2 SQIVND (reference sequence). The CDR3 runs 14 residues. The CDR3 spells CASSNEETPETQYF. The CDR3 DNA reads as TGTGCCAGTAGTAACGAGGAGACTCCCGAGACCCAGTACTTC. Full variable domain (missing parts from reference TRBV19 and TRBJ2-5): DGGITQSPKYLFRKEGQNVTLSCEQNLNHDAMYWYRQDPGQGLRLIYYSQIVNDFQKGDIAEGYSVSREKKESFPLTVTSAQKNPTAFYLCASSNEETPETQYFGPGTRLLVL.